These 30 T cell receptor beta chains were all obtained from the same sample, sequenced in a study of blood T cell repertoires in COVID-19. Sequenced by immunoSEQ multiplex PCR; TCRdb stores in-frame clones only, minus some. The sample holds roughly 170,000 clones; approximately 90% are singletons and the top ten take approximately 24%. The sample taken for sequencing was peripheral blood. These receptor sequences come from a man between 60 and 70 years old with acute or convalescent COVID-19.

The chain joins TRBV7-2 to TRBJ2-5; D call uncertain. The CDR3 spans 16 residues. V lost 1 base to trimming and J lost 2 bases, with 14 bases between them. In germline, CDR1 is SGHTA, CDR2 FQGNSA. The CDR3 nucleotides read TGTGCCAGCAGCTTAGGAGGTCGGCTAGTTCAAGAGACCCAGTACTTC. Translated, it gives CASSLGGRLVQETQYF.

This clone was seen only once. The rearrangement links TRBV6-4 to TRBJ1-1; 7 positions match TRBD1. J was trimmed by 11 bases and V by 2 bases; bases with no gene match: 5. There are 12 residues in the CDR3. Germline V gene data show CDR1 as MRHNA and CDR2 as SNTAGT. CDR3 in amino acids: CASSDAQGWAFF. The CDR3, as DNA: TGTGCCAGCAGTGACGCACAGGGGTGGGCTTTCTTT.

The CDR3 sequence: CASSLGISGGNEQFF. CDR3 DNA: TGTGCCAGCAGCCTCGGGATATCGGGAGGGAATGAGCAGTTCTTC. V gene TRBV11-3 combines with J gene TRBJ2-1, with 8 positions matching TRBD2. The CDR3 runs 15 residues. CDR1 is SGHNT, CDR2 YENEEA, per germline. Trimming cost V 5 bases and J 7 bases; bases outside gene matches: 10.

V gene TRBV6-4 combines with J gene TRBJ1-6; no reliable D call. In germline, CDR1 is MRHNA, CDR2 SNTAGT. The CDR3 is 13 residues long. Deletions cut 4 bases from V and 9 bases from J, with 10 bases between. CDR3 region: CASSVETGSPLHF. The CDR3 DNA reads as TGTGCCAGCAGTGTCGAAACGGGTTCACCCCTCCACTTT.

V is TRBV6-2 or TRBV6-3 and J is TRBJ2-7; 7 bases align to TRBD1. Trimming removed 0 bases from V and 7 bases from J; junction bases left unmatched: 6. The germline gives CDR1 MNHEY, CDR2 SVGEGT. The CDR3 extends over 14 amino acids. CDR3 sequence (DNA): TGTGCCAGCAGTTACTCCGCGCAGGGGGAAGAGCAGTACTTC. Translation gives CASSYSAQGEEQYF.

The chain joins TRBV3-1 (or the pseudogene TRBV3-2) to TRBJ2-5; D gene unclear. Trimming shortened V by 0 bases and J by 4 bases, and 9 bases separated the two germline ends. The germline V gene encodes CDR1 LGHDT and CDR2 YNNKEL (reference sequence). The CDR3 consists of 14 residues. CDR3 loop: CASSQDGSGETQYF. As DNA, the CDR3 is TGTGCCAGCAGCCAAGACGGTTCCGGAGAGACCCAGTACTTC.

This rearrangement joins TRBV5-6 to TRBJ1-6; D perhaps matches TRBD1 (5 bases). Trimming cost V 2 bases and J 8 bases, with 11 bases left between them. This CDR3 has 14 amino acids. CDR1 and CDR2 from the germline V gene are SGHDT and YYEEEE. In DNA form, the CDR3 reads TGTGCCAGCAGCTTTGGCAGGGTGGATTCACCCCTCCACTTT. Encoded protein: CASSFGRVDSPLHF.

The rearrangement joins TRBV30 to TRBJ2-2; TRBD2 matches 10 bases. Looked up from germline, CDR1 is GTSNPN and CDR2 is SVGIG (reference sequence). This CDR3 contains 14 residues. The V segment lost 7 bases and the J segment 7 bases; nucleotides outside the gene matches: 9. The CDR3 loop is CALTAGGPNGELFF. In DNA, the CDR3 is TGTGCCTTAACAGCGGGGGGGCCGAACGGGGAGCTGTTTTTT.

The chain couples TRBV29-1 to TRBJ1-1; 8 nucleotides align to TRBD1. V gave up 7 bases and J gave up 8 bases; unmatched junction bases: 6. Germline CDR1 reads SQVTM; CDR2 reads ANQGSEA. This CDR3 comprises 11 residues. The CDR3 region is CSAGQGPEAFF. CDR3 coding DNA: TGCAGCGCCGGACAGGGTCCGGAAGCTTTCTTT.

The V call is TRBV27, the J call TRBJ1-6; D not resolved. The CDR3 is 13 amino acids. Per the germline V gene, CDR1 is MNHEY and CDR2 is SMNVEV (reference sequence). V lost 1 base and J lost 14, with 12 bases in between. This CDR3 reads CASSLLASLTLHF. The DNA of the CDR3 is TGTGCCAGCAGTTTATTAGCCAGTCTAACCCTCCACTTT.

This sequence joins TRBV19 and TRBJ2-7; D might be TRBD2 (6 bases). V lost 3 bases to trimming and J lost 3 bases, with 12 bases between them. Germline V gene data show CDR1 as LNHDA and CDR2 as SQIVND (reference sequence). The CDR3 totals 14 residues. The CDR3 DNA sequence: TGTGCCAGTAGTATTGGAGGGAGCCACTACGAGCAGTACTTC. Encoded protein: CASSIGGSHYEQYF.

The V call is TRBV5-1, the J call TRBJ2-1; 12 bases line up with TRBD2. The CDR3 covers 17 residues. The trim removed 4 bases at V and 5 bases at J, leaving 10 bases unmatched. CDR1 is SGHRS and CDR2 is YFSETQ in the germline V gene. CDR3 amino acids: CASSPLPGLAGHNEQFF. The CDR3 nucleotides are TGCGCCAGCAGCCCCCTGCCGGGACTAGCGGGCCACAATGAGCAGTTCTTC.

DNA for the CDR3: TGTGCCAGCAGGACCTTGCAGGGGAACACTGAAGCTTTCTTT. It encodes CASRTLQGNTEAFF. This chain connects TRBV2 to TRBJ1-1; D might be TRBD1 (5 bases). Trimming took 6 bases from V and 1 from J, leaving 12 bases between them. Germline V gives CDR1 SNHLY, CDR2 FYNNEI. The CDR3 contains 14 residues. The full variable domain, its missing parts supplied by reference TRBV2 and TRBJ1-1, is EPEVTQTPSHQVTQMGQEVILRCVPISNHLYFYWYRQILGQKVEFLVSFYNNEISEKSEIFDDQFSVERPDGSNFTLKIRSTKLEDSAMYFCASRTLQGNTEAFFGQGTRLTVV.

The chain employs TRBV7-4 and TRBJ2-7; the match to TRBD1 covers 7 bases. The CDR3 is 16 amino acids. Germline V gene lookup returns CDR1 SGHVT and CDR2 SQSDAQ. The J segment lost 3 bases and the V segment lost 1 base, leaving 9 bases of the junction unmatched. CDR3 sequence: CASSLDAGTADYEQYV. The CDR3, as DNA: TGTGCCAGCAGCTTAGACGCCGGGACAGCAGACTACGAGCAGTACGTC.

In regard to this clone: At the DNA level, this CDR3 is encoded by other sequences in the same sample as well. The rearrangement links TRBV3-1 (or the pseudogene TRBV3-2) to TRBJ2-5; 9 bases are a match to TRBD2. Germline loops: CDR1 LGHDT, CDR2 YNNKEL (reference sequence). The CDR3 consists of 14 residues. V was clipped by 4 bases and J by 5 bases; unmatched bases: 5. This CDR3 is CASSLRGGGETQYF. Here the CDR3 DNA reads TGTGCCAGCAGCCTGCGGGGGGGCGGGGAGACCCAGTACTTC.

This chain joins TRBV3-1 (or the pseudogene TRBV3-2) and TRBJ1-1, with no clear D. Germline CDR1 is LGHDT and CDR2 is YNNKEL (reference sequence). CDR3 length equals 14 residues. Trimming stripped 0 bases from V and 10 bases from J, with 15 bases between. The CDR3 DNA sequence: TGTGCCAGCAGCCAAGATTTGTCGAGCAGGCGAGCTTTCTTT. This codes for CASSQDLSSRRAFF.

This chain links TRBV5-6 with TRBJ1-4, with D unresolved. The germline CDR1 and CDR2 sequences are SGHDT and YYEEEE. Trimming removed 7 bases from V and 0 bases from J, with 10 bases in between. The CDR3 is 14 residues long. CDR3 region: CASGPFATNEKLFF. CDR3 coding DNA: TGTGCCAGCGGCCCCTTTGCAACTAATGAAAAACTGTTTTTT.

The chain is built from TRBV19 and TRBJ2-1, with 7 bases lining up with TRBD2. V shed 5 bases and J 3 bases; nucleotides not matched to a gene: 7. CDR1 is LNHDA, CDR2 SQIVND, per germline (reference sequence). The CDR3 consists of 15 residues. This CDR3 is CASSPGLAGYNEQFF. In DNA, the CDR3 is TGTGCCAGTAGTCCCGGGTTAGCGGGCTACAATGAGCAGTTCTTC. Based on the CDR3 plus reference TRBV19 and TRBJ2-1, the full variable domain is DGGITQSPKYLFRKEGQNVTLSCEQNLNHDAMYWYRQDPGQGLRLIYYSQIVNDFQKGDIAEGYSVSREKKESFPLTVTSAQKNPTAFYLCASSPGLAGYNEQFFGPGTRLTVL.

V and J are TRBV27 and TRBJ2-1; 9 nucleotides match TRBD1. The CDR3 length is 15 residues. The ends lost 7 bases at V and 1 base at J; junction bases unmatched: 5. The germline CDR1 and CDR2 sequences are MNHEY and SMNVEV (reference sequence). CDR3 protein: CASKDDRGSYNEQFF. CDR3 coding DNA: TGTGCCAGCAAAGACGACAGGGGGTCCTACAATGAGCAGTTCTTC.

This sequence joins TRBV7-3 and TRBJ2-5; 7 bases are a match to TRBD1. V was pared by 6 bases and J by 3 bases, with 4 bases of the junction left unmatched. CDR3 length: 13 amino acids. CDR1 is SGHTA, CDR2 FQGTGA, per germline. CDR3 DNA: TGTGCCAGCAGTAGAGGACAGGAAGAGACCCAGTACTTC. It is translated as CASSRGQEETQYF.

The chain combines TRBV19 with TRBJ2-6; the D is unclear. Per the germline V gene, CDR1 is LNHDA and CDR2 is SQIVND (reference sequence). The V end was cut by 6 bases, the J end by 1 base, with 4 bases between. The CDR3 contains 13 residues. CDR3 loop: CASSGSGANVLTF. The CDR3 bases are TGTGCCAGTAGCGGTTCTGGGGCCAACGTCCTGACTTTC.

The chain links TRBV5-1 to TRBJ1-1; D gene unclear. From germline, CDR1 is SGHRS and CDR2 YFSETQ. Trimming took 0 bases from V and 4 from J, leaving 10 bases between them. This CDR3 region has 14 residues. CDR3 region: CASSLATESTEAFF. The CDR3 DNA reads TGCGCCAGCAGCTTGGCCACCGAGAGCACTGAAGCTTTCTTT.

The chain is built from TRBV3-1 (or the pseudogene TRBV3-2) and TRBJ2-7; 15 bases fit TRBD2. The germline CDR1 and CDR2 sequences are LGHDT and YNNKEL (reference sequence). This CDR3 contains 16 residues. V trimming: 3 bases; J trimming: 1 base; junction bases outside the gene matches: 1. The CDR3 sequence is CASSHGTSGRSYEQYF. Here the CDR3 DNA reads TGTGCCAGCAGCCATGGGACTAGCGGGAGGTCCTACGAGCAGTACTTC.

The rearrangement joins TRBV18 to TRBJ1-5; weak D call: TRBD1 (5 bases). Trimming cost V 4 bases and J 5 bases, with 9 bases left between them. The CDR3 runs 13 residues. CDR1 is KGHSH and CDR2 is LQKENI in the germline V gene. CDR3 sequence reads: CASSRTSDQPQHF. CDR3 DNA sequence: TGTGCCAGCTCACGGACATCGGATCAGCCCCAGCATTTT.

This chain links TRBV28 with TRBJ1-6, with 7 bases fitting TRBD1. This CDR3 comprises 15 residues. The germline CDR1 and CDR2 sequences are MDHEN and SYDVKM. Losses at the gene ends were 1 base for V and 7 bases for J; bases not matched to a gene: 4. The CDR3: CASSLSDRLNSPLHF. CDR3 DNA: TGTGCCAGCAGTTTATCGGACAGGTTAAATTCACCCCTCCACTTT.

V and J are TRBV29-1 and TRBJ2-1; 16 positions agree with TRBD2. With 6 bases clipped from V and 10 bases from J, the junction kept 3 bases outside the gene matches. Germline assignment: CDR1 SQVTM and CDR2 ANQGSEA. The CDR3 sequence is 13 residues long. The CDR3 sequence: CSVGTSGRGEQFF. The CDR3 bases are TGCAGCGTCGGGACTAGCGGGAGGGGGGAGCAGTTCTTC.

The J gene is TRBJ1-1, the V gene TRBV10-2, with a possible D match to TRBD1 (6 bases). Trimming removed 10 bases at V and 6 bases at J, with 21 bases between. Germline lookup yields CDR1 WSHSY and CDR2 SAAADI. This CDR3 spans 14 amino acids. CDR3 region: CATRDTTLGAEAFF. The CDR3, as DNA: TGCGCCACCCGGGACACTACTCTCGGGGCTGAAGCTTTCTTT.

The chain uses TRBV15 and TRBJ2-3; 7 nucleotides match TRBD1. This CDR3 has 17 amino acids. Trimming took 0 bases from V and 2 from J; bases not matched to a gene: 8. CDR1 and CDR2 from the germline V gene are LNHNV and YYDKDF (reference sequence). CDR3 residues: CATSRDPTGVTTDTQYF. CDR3 DNA: TGTGCCACCAGCAGAGATCCCACAGGGGTGACCACAGATACGCAGTATTTT. The whole variable domain, filled in from reference TRBV15 and TRBJ2-3, reads DAMVIQNPRYQVTQFGKPVTLSCSQTLNHNVMYWYQQKSSQAPKLLFHYYDKDFNNEADTPDNFQSRRPNTSFCFLDIRSPGLGDTAMYLCATSRDPTGVTTDTQYFGPGTRLTVL.

The chain joins TRBV5-6 to TRBJ1-5; the D gene is possibly TRBD1 (6 bases). Trimming shortened V by 0 bases and J by 1 base, and 11 bases separated the two germline ends. Germline CDR1 and CDR2: SGHDT and YYEEEE. The CDR3 has 16 amino acids. Written as DNA, the CDR3 is TGTGCCAGCAGCTTGGCCCCAGGGGCGAGCAATCAGCCCCAGCATTTT. This sequence encodes CASSLAPGASNQPQHF.

This chain joins TRBV7-2 and TRBJ1-3; 8 nucleotides align to TRBD1. V lost 1 base to trimming and J lost 11 bases; unmatched junction nucleotides: 7. The CDR3 is 14 amino acids. Germline-derived CDR1 and CDR2 are SGHTA and FQGNSA. The DNA for the CDR3 is TGTGCCAGCAGCTTAGAGAGGGGGACAGGTGCCATATATTTT. This encodes CASSLERGTGAIYF.